Sequencing of this TCR beta chain was carried out in a study of T cells after yellow fever vaccination. Study-level points and caveats: A small share of clonotypes appeared in both CD4 and CD8 compartments.

Regarding this clonotype: Antigen: not known.

TCRdb reprocessed the 5' RACE reads with MiXCR, giving one entry per CDR3 protein. This table has some 320,000 distinct CDR3 sequences, about 10% appearing once. CDR3 length equals 16 residues. V was shortened by 3 bases and J by 0 bases, with 15 bases between the two germline ends. From germline, CDR1 is SQVTM and CDR2 ANQGSEA. The chain employs TRBV29-1 and TRBJ1-3; D is ambiguous. Sequenced here: CD4+ T cells sorted from PBMCs, sampled 45 days after the yellow fever booster vaccination. The clonotype originates from a young man who received the YFV17D yellow fever vaccine. The CDR3 bases are TGCAGCGTTGAGAAGGTCCCGGGCTTCTCTGGAAACACCATATATTTT. It is translated as CSVEKVPGFSGNTIYF.